This paragraph reports one T cell receptor beta chain. Germline CDR1 and CDR2: MNHEY and SMNVEV (reference sequence). This CDR3 has 12 residues. The V gene lost 10 bases and the J gene lost 9 bases, with 18 bases spanning the gap. As for time point: blood 4 weeks post-SBRT, at nephrectomy. Noted treatment: 15 Gy SBRT to primary tumor, nephrectomy 4 weeks later. Only in-frame clones appear in the TCRdb table, and some are missing; sequencing was by immunoSEQ multiplex PCR. The sample lists over 85,000 clones, around four fifths seen once, with approximately 8.8% in the top ten. This sample is part of a study of radiation and T cells in renal cell carcinoma.

The material was blood, obtained from a patient whose treatment included radiotherapy and nephrectomy. This receptor was obtained from a man aged 45-65 years with renal cell carcinoma. The V call is TRBV27, the J call TRBJ1-1, with a weak D call TRBD1 (5 bases). The CDR3 sequence: CAMGEGKAKAFF. CDR3 DNA: TGTGCCATGGGGGAGGGGAAAGCGAAAGCTTTCTTT.